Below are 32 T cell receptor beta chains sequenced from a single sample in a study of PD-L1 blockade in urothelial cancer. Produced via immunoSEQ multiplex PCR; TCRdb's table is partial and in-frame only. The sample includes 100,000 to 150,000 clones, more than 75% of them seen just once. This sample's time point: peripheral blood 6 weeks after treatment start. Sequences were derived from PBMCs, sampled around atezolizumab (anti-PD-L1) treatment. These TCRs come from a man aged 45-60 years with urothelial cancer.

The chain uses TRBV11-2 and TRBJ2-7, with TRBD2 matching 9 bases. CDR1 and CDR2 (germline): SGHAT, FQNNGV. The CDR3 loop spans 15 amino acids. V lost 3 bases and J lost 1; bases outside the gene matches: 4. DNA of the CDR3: TGTGCCAGCAGCTTGCGGACTAGCGATTCCTACGAGCAGTACTTC. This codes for CASSLRTSDSYEQYF.

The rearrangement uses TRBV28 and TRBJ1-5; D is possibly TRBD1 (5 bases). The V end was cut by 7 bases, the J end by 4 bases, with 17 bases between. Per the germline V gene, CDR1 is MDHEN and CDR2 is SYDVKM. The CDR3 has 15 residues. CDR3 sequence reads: CASTRGTGGNQPQHF. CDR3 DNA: TGTGCCAGCACCCGGGGGACGGGGGGGAATCAGCCCCAGCATTTT.

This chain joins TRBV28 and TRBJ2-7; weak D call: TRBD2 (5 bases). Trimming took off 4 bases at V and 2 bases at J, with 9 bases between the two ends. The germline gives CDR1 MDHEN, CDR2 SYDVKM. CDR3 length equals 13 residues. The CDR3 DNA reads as TGTGCCAGCAGTTACGGGGAAGCCTACGAGCAGTACTTC. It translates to CASSYGEAYEQYF. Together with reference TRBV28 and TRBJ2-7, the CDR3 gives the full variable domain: DVKVTQSSRYLVKRTGEKVFLECVQDMDHENMFWYRQDPGLGLRLIYFSYDVKMKEKGDIPEGYSVSREKKERFSLILESASTNQTSMYLCASSYGEAYEQYFGPGTRLTVT.

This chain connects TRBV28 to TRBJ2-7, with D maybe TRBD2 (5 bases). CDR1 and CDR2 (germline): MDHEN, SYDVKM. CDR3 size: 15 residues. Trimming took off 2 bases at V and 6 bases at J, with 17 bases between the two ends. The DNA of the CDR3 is TGTGCCAGCAGTTTAGGCGGAGGTCGGGCGGGCGAGCAGTACTTC. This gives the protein CASSLGGGRAGEQYF.

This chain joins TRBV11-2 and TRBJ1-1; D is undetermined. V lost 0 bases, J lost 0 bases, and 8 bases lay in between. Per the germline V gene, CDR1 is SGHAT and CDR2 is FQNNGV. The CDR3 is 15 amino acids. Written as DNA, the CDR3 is TGTGCCAGCAGCTTAGATTTCAGGCTGAACACTGAAGCTTTCTTT. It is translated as CASSLDFRLNTEAFF.

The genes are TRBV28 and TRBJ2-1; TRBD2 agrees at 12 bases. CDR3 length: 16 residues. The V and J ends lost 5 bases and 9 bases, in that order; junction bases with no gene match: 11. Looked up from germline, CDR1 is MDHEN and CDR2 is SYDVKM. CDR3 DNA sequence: TGTGCCAGCAGTACACTAGCGGGAGGAACGGGGGGTGAGCAGTTCTTC. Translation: CASSTLAGGTGGEQFF. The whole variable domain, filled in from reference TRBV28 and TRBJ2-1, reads DVKVTQSSRYLVKRTGEKVFLECVQDMDHENMFWYRQDPGLGLRLIYFSYDVKMKEKGDIPEGYSVSREKKERFSLILESASTNQTSMYLCASSTLAGGTGGEQFFGPGTRLTVL.

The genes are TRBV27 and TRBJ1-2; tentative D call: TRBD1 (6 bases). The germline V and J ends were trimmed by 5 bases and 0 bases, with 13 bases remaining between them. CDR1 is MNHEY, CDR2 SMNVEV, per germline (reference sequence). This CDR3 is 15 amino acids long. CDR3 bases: TGTGCCAGCAGTAGAGAGACAGGAGCTAACTATGGCTACACCTTC. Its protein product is CASSRETGANYGYTF.

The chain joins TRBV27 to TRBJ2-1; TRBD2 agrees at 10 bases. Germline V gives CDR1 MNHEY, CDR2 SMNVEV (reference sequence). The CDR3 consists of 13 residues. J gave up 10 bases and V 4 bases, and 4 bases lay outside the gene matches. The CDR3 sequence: CASSSSGSREQFF. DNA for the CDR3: TGTGCCAGCAGTTCTAGCGGGAGTAGAGAGCAGTTCTTC.

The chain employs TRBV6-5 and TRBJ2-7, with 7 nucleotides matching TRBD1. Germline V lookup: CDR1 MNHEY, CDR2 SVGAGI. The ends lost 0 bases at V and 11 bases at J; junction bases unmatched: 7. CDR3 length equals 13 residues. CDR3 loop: CASSYSKRDSKYF. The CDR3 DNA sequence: TGTGCCAGCAGTTACTCGAAGAGGGACAGCAAGTACTTC.

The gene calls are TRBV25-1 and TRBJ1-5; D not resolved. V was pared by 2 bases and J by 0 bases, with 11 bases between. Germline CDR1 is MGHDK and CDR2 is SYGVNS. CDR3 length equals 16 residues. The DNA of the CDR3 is TGTGCCAGCAGTGAAACGGGAGCGCATAGCAATCAGCCCCAGCATTTT. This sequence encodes CASSETGAHSNQPQHF.

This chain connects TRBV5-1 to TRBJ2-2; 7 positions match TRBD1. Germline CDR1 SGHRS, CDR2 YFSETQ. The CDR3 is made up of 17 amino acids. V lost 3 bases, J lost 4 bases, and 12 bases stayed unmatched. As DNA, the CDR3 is TGCGCCAGCAGCTCCCCGAGGGAAACAGGGGTCACCGGGGAGCTGTTTTTT. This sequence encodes CASSSPRETGVTGELFF.

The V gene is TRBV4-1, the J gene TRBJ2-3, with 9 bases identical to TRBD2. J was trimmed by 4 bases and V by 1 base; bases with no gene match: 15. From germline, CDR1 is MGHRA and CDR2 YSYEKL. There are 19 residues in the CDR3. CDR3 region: CASSQVGIGEREVSDTQYF. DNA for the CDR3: TGCGCCAGCAGCCAAGTGGGAATCGGGGAGCGGGAGGTTTCAGATACGCAGTATTTT.

CDR3 DNA sequence: TGTGCCAGCAGTGAAGGGGGAGGATGGGAGACCCAGTACTTC. It yields the protein CASSEGGGWETQYF. The chain is built from TRBV6-1 and TRBJ2-5; tentatively, D is TRBD2 (6 bases). The V end lost 1 base, the J end lost 5 bases, and 11 bases lay between the germline ends. The germline gives CDR1 MNHNS, CDR2 SASEGT. The CDR3 has 14 residues.

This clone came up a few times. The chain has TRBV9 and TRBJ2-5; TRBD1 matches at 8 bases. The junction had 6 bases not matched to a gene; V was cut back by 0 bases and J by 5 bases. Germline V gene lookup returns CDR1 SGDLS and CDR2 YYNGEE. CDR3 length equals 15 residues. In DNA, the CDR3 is TGTGCCAGCAGCGTAGGTTATCAGGGGGCCGAGACCCAGTACTTC. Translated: CASSVGYQGAETQYF.

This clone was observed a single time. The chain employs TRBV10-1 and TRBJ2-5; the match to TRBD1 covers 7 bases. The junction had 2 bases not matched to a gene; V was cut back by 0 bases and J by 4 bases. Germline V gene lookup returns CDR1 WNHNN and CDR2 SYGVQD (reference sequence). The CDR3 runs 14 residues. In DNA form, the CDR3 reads TGCGCCAGCAGTGAGTCCAGGGGGACAGAGACCCAGTACTTC. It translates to CASSESRGTETQYF.

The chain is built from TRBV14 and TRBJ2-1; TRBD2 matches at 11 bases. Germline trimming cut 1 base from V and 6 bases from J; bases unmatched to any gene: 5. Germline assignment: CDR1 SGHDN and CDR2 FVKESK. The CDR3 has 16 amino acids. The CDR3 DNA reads TGTGCCAGCAGCCAAGGTCGGCTAGCGGGAGGCAATGAGCAGTTCTTC. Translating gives CASSQGRLAGGNEQFF.

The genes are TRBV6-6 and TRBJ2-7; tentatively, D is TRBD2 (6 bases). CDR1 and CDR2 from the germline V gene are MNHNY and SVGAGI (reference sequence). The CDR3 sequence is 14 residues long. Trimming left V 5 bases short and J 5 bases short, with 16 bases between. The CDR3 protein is CASSPRHGGNEQYF. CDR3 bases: TGTGCCAGCAGTCCCCGTCACGGAGGGAACGAGCAGTACTTC.

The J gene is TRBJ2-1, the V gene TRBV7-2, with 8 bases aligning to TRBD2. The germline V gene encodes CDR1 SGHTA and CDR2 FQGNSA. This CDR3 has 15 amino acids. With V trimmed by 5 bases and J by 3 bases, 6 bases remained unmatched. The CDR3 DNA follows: TGTGCCAGCAGCCTCTCCGGGACTAGCTACAATGAGCAGTTCTTC. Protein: CASSLSGTSYNEQFF.

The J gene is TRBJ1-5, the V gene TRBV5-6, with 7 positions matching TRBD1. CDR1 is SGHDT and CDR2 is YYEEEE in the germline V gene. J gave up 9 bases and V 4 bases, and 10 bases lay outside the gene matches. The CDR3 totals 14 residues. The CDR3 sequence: CASSPGTVSRPQHF. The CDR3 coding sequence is TGTGCCAGCAGCCCCGGGACAGTCAGTCGGCCCCAGCATTTT.

DNA of the CDR3: TGTGCCACCAGCAGAGGGGGGAGGGGGGACACAGATACGCAGTATTTT. It specifies CATSRGGRGDTDTQYF. V is TRBV15 and J is TRBJ2-3, with a tentative D call TRBD2 (7 bases). Germline lookup yields CDR1 LNHNV and CDR2 YYDKDF (reference sequence). Trimming cost V 1 base and J 2 bases, with 13 bases left between them. CDR3 length equals 16 residues. Variable domain in full (rest from reference TRBV15 and TRBJ2-3): DAMVIQNPRYQVTQFGKPVTLSCSQTLNHNVMYWYQQKSSQAPKLLFHYYDKDFNNEADTPDNFQSRRPNTSFCFLDIRSPGLGDTAMYLCATSRGGRGDTDTQYFGPGTRLTVL.

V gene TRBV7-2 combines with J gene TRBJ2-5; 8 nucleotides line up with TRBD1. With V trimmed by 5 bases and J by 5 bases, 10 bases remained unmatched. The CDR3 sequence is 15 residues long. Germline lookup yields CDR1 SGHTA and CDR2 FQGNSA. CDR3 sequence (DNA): TGTGCCAGCAGCGCCAGGACAGGGCGAGGGGAGACCCAGTACTTC. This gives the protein CASSARTGRGETQYF.

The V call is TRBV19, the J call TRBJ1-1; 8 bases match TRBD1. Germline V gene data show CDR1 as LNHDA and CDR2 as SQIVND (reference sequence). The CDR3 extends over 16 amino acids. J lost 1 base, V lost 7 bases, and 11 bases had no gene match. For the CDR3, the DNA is TGTGCCAGTAACTATGAGACAGGGGCGGCGAACACTGAAGCTTTCTTT. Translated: CASNYETGAANTEAFF.

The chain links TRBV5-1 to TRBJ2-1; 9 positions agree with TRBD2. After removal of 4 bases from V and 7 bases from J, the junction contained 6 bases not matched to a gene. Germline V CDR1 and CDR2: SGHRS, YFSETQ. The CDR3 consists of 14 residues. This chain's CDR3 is CASSGSGSGNEQFF. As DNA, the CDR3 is TGCGCCAGCAGCGGTAGCGGGAGTGGGAATGAGCAGTTCTTC. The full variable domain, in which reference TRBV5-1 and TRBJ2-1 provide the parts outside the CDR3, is KAGVTQTPRYLIKTRGQQVTLSCSPISGHRSVSWYQQTPGQGLQFLFEYFSETQRNKGNFPGRFSGRQFSNSRSEMNVSTLELGDSALYLCASSGSGSGNEQFFGPGTRLTVL.

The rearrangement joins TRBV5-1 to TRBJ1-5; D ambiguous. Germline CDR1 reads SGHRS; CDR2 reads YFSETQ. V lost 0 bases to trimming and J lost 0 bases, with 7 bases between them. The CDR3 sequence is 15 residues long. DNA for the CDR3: TGCGCCAGCAGCTTGGACGGTTATAGCAATCAGCCCCAGCATTTT. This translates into CASSLDGYSNQPQHF.

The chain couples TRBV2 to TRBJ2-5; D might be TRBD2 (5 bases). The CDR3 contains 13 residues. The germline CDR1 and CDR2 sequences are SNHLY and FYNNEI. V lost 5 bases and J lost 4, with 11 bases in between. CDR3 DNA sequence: TGTGCCAGCAGTTCCCCTAGCACAGAGACCCAGTACTTC. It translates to CASSSPSTETQYF.

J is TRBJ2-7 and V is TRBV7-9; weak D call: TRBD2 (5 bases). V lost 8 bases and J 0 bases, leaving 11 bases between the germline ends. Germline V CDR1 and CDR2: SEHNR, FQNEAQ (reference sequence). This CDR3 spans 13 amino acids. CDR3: CASEGGSSYEQYF. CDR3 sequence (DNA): TGTGCCAGCGAGGGCGGAAGCTCCTACGAGCAGTACTTC.

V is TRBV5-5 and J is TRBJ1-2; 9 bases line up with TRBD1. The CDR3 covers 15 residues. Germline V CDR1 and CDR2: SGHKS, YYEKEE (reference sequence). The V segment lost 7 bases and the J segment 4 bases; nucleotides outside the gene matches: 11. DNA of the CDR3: TGTGCCAGCCTCGACCGGGACAGGGAGGTCTATGGCTACACCTTC. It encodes CASLDRDREVYGYTF.

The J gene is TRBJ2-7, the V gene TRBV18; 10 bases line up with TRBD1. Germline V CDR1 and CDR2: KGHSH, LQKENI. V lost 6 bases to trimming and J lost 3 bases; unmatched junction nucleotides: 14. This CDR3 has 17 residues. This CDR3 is CASSLGWGQGIVYEQYF. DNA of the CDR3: TGTGCCAGCTCGCTCGGCTGGGGACAGGGGATCGTCTACGAGCAGTACTTC.

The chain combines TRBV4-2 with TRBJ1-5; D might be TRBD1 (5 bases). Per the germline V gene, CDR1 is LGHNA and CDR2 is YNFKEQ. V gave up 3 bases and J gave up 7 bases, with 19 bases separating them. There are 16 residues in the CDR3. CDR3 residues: CASSHRLAREEQPQHF. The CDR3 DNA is TGTGCCAGCAGCCACCGATTGGCCAGGGAAGAGCAGCCCCAGCATTTT.

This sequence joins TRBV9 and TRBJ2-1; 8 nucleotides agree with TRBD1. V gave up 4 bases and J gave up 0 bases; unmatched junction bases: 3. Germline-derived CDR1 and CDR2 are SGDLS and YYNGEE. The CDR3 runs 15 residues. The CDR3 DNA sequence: TGTGCCAGCAGCTCCAGGGGGCTCTCCTACAATGAGCAGTTCTTC. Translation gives CASSSRGLSYNEQFF.

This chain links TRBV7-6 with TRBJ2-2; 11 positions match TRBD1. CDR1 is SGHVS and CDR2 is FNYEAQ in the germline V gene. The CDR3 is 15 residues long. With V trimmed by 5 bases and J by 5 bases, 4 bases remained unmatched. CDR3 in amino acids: CASSPGQGATGELFF. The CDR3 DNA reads TGTGCCAGCAGCCCTGGACAGGGGGCGACCGGGGAGCTGTTTTTT.

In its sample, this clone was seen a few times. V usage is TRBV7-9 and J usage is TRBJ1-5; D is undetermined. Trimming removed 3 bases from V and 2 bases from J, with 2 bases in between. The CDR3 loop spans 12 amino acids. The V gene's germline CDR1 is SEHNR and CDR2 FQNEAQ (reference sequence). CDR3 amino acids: CASSFGNQPQHF. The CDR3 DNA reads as TGTGCCAGCAGCTTCGGCAATCAGCCCCAGCATTTT.